Listed below are T cell receptor beta chains from one sample, sequenced in a study of cytomegalovirus exposure and HLA in healthy donors. Profiled with immunoSEQ multiplex PCR; TCRdb holds only in-frame clones, not every one. Of approximately 86,000 clones in the sample, about two thirds are singletons; the top ten hold about 8%. The sequenced material came from PBMCs. The source is a man in his fifties or sixties in good health and CMV-seronegative. CDR3s include the opening cysteine and the closing phenylalanine or tryptophan. A D gene is named only where the DNA matches it firmly. Clone size, where shown, is once, few, many, or a class for clones that have expanded.

- TRBJ2-7 TRBV29-1 - TGCAGCGTTGCGCCGGTTGGCGAGCAGTACTTC CSVAPVGEQYF
TRBD1 TRBJ1-1 TRBV6-1 - TGTGCCAGCCAGGGGACAGGGGGACGGAACACTGAAGCTTTCTTT CASQGTGGRNTEAFF
TRBD1 TRBJ2-5 TRBV18 - TGTGCCAGCTCACCGGGAAAGGGACAGGGCCAAGAGACCCAGTACTTC CASSPGKGQGQETQYF
- TRBJ2-7 TRBV5-1 - TGCGCCAGCAGCCGAGGCCGCGATGGCATCTCCTACGAGCAGTACTTC CASSRGRDGISYEQYF
TRBD1 TRBJ1-1 TRBV5-8 - TGTGCCAGCAGCTTGGGGACAGGGGGCGGTTACACTGAAGCTTTCTTT CASSLGTGGGYTEAFF
- TRBJ2-6 TRBV6-5 - TGTGCCAGCAGTCGGAGCTCTGGGGCCAACGTCCTGACTTTC CASSRSSGANVLTF
TRBD1 TRBJ2-1 TRBV7-9 few TGTGCCAGCAACTACCCGGGACAGGTCTCCTACAATGAGCAGTTCTTC CASNYPGQVSYNEQFF
TRBD1 TRBJ1-5 TRBV28 - TGTGCCAGCAGTTTTATTTACAGGGGTCGCAATCAGCCCCAGCATTTT CASSFIYRGRNQPQHF
- TRBJ1-2 TRBV28 - TGTGCCAGCAGCTCACCGGACAGCCAAGTAATCTATGGCTACACCTTC CASSSPDSQVIYGYTF
TRBD1 TRBJ1-1 TRBV28 - TGTGCCAGCAGCAGGGGGAGGTATGGAGCTTTCTTT CASSRGRYGAFF
TRBD1 TRBJ2-4 TRBV19 - TGTGCCAGTAGTGCAATGGACAGGGCCAAAAACATTCAGTACTTC CASSAMDRAKNIQYF
TRBD1 TRBJ1-4 TRBV19 - TGTGCCAGTAGCAACTACGCCTCACAGGGGTATAATGAAAAACTGTTTTTT CASSNYASQGYNEKLFF
TRBD1 TRBJ1-2 TRBV29-1 - TGCAGCGCACAGGGGGCAGAGGGCTACACCTTC CSAQGAEGYTF
TRBD1 TRBJ2-7 TRBV10-3 few TGTGCCATCATGGGGGACAGGGGTGGTTACGAGCAGTACTTC CAIMGDRGGYEQYF
- TRBJ1-2 TRBV19 few TGTGCCAGTACCGACGGGGCTAACTATGGCTACACCTTC CASTDGANYGYTF
TRBD1 TRBJ1-1 TRBV6-5 few TGTGCCAGCAGTTACGTCCAGGGGGCAGGGGCTGAAGCTTTCTTT CASSYVQGAGAEAFF
TRBD2 TRBJ2-7 TRBV30 - TGTGCCTCCGGGACTAGCGGACCTTACGAGCAGTACTTC CASGTSGPYEQYF
TRBD1 TRBJ1-1 TRBV6-1 - TGTGCCAGCAGTGACCCGGGACAGGGTAGAAGGGCGACTGAAGCTTTCTTT CASSDPGQGRRATEAFF
- TRBJ2-7 TRBV13 few TGTGCCAGCAGCCTACTACAGGGCTCCTACGAGCAGTACTTC CASSLLQGSYEQYF
- TRBJ1-3 TRBV28 - TGTGCCAGCAGTTTACGTGGAAACACCATATATTTT CASSLRGNTIYF
- TRBJ1-3 TRBV7-2 - TGTGCCAGCAGCCTAGCTCGGACGGGGAACACCATATATTTT CASSLARTGNTIYF
TRBD2 TRBJ2-3 TRBV29-1 once TGCAGCGTTGTGGGGGGGGGCACAGATACGCAGTATTTT CSVVGGGTDTQYF
- TRBJ1-1 TRBV28 - TGTGCCAGCAGTTTAGGTGGGCAGGGGAACACTGAAGCTTTCTTT CASSLGGQGNTEAFF
TRBD1 TRBJ2-1 TRBV5-6 few TGTGCCAGCAGCTTGTTGAGGACAGGGGGTCGCGATGAGCAGTTCTTC CASSLLRTGGRDEQFF
TRBD1 TRBJ2-7 TRBV7-2 - TGTGCCAGCAGCTTAGAAGGGGGCGCTTACGAGCAGTACTTC CASSLEGGAYEQYF
TRBD1 TRBJ2-7 TRBV5-1 - TGCGCCAGCAGCCGAGGGACAGGGGGGGATTGGTACTTC CASSRGTGGDWYF
- TRBJ1-2 TRBV29-1 - TGCAGCGTTGAGTCCAGTAACTATGGCTACACCTTC CSVESSNYGYTF
TRBD1 TRBJ2-7 TRBV6-6 - TGTGCCAGCAGTTATAACGACAGGGTGTCCGAGCAGTACTTC CASSYNDRVSEQYF
TRBD2 TRBJ2-1 TRBV6-1 - TGTGCCAGCAGTGCCTTAGCGGGAGTTGGATACAATGAGCAGTTCTTC CASSALAGVGYNEQFF
TRBD1 TRBJ1-2 TRBV9 - TGTGCCAGCAGCGTAGGACAGGGGGCGAAAGGCTACACCTTC CASSVGQGAKGYTF
- TRBJ1-2 TRBV6-5 once TGTGCCATCTGGGGCAACTATGGCTACACCTTC CAIWGNYGYTF
- TRBJ2-5 TRBV12-5 - TGTGCTAGTGGTTTGAAGGGCAGGGTCGAGACCCAGTACTTC CASGLKGRVETQYF
- TRBJ2-2 TRBV5-1 - TGCGCCAGCAGCTGGACCGCTCTAGGGGCGAACACCGGGGAGCTGTTTTTT CASSWTALGANTGELFF
TRBD1 TRBJ1-3 TRBV5-6 - TGTGCCAGCAGCAGGTGGACAGGGAAGGCTGGAAACACCATATATTTT CASSRWTGKAGNTIYF
TRBD1 TRBJ1-4 TRBV14 - TGTGCCAGCAGCCGCTACAGGGGTGAGGGAACTAATGAAAAACTGTTTTTT CASSRYRGEGTNEKLFF
- TRBJ2-7 TRBV11-3 once TGTGCCAGCAGCCTAGGACCAGGGATATACGAGCAGTACTTC CASSLGPGIYEQYF